These T cell receptor beta chains were read from a single sample in a study of blood T cell repertoires in COVID-19. Sequencing used immunoSEQ multiplex PCR; TCRdb keeps in-frame clones, though not all of them. The table has about 670,000 clones, around 89% seen once. The sample comprised peripheral blood. All receptors derive from a woman under 30 with acute or convalescent COVID-19. Each CDR3 is given with its conserved first and last residue. D genes are given only for firm matches. Clone size appears in some rows only: once, few, many, or a class for an expanded clone.

j_call: TRBJ1-3; d_call: .; v_call: TRBV28; clone_size: once; cdr3_nt: TGTGCCAGCAGTCCCCCGGGCAGGGGCGCTGGAAACACCATATATTTT; cdr3_aa: CASSPPGRGAGNTIYF
j_call: TRBJ1-6; d_call: .; v_call: TRBV5-1; clone_size: .; cdr3_nt: TGCGCCAGCAGCTTGGTTATCCAGAATTCACCCCTCCACTTT; cdr3_aa: CASSLVIQNSPLHF
j_call: TRBJ2-1; d_call: .; v_call: TRBV30; clone_size: .; cdr3_nt: TGTGCCTGGAGTTATACCCGGGATGAGCAGTTCTTC; cdr3_aa: CAWSYTRDEQFF
j_call: TRBJ1-1; d_call: TRBD1; v_call: TRBV18; clone_size: .; cdr3_nt: TGTGCCAGCTCACCACCTCAGGGACAGATGAACACTGAAGCTTTCTTT; cdr3_aa: CASSPPQGQMNTEAFF
j_call: TRBJ2-2; d_call: .; v_call: TRBV4-2; clone_size: .; cdr3_nt: TGTGCCAGCAGCCAAGATCTTACAGCGAACACCGGGGAGCTGTTTTTT; cdr3_aa: CASSQDLTANTGELFF
j_call: TRBJ2-7; d_call: TRBD2; v_call: TRBV9; clone_size: .; cdr3_nt: TGTGCCAGCAGTGAGGGTAGCGGGGGATCCTACGAGCAGTACTTC; cdr3_aa: CASSEGSGGSYEQYF
j_call: TRBJ2-7; d_call: .; v_call: TRBV5-6; clone_size: once; cdr3_nt: TGTGCCAGCAGCTTGACTAGCTTCCCCTACGAGCAGTACTTC; cdr3_aa: CASSLTSFPYEQYF
j_call: TRBJ1-2; d_call: .; v_call: TRBV19; clone_size: .; cdr3_nt: TGTGCCAGTAGTTATACCCCCGTAGCAAACTATGGCTACACCTTC; cdr3_aa: CASSYTPVANYGYTF
j_call: TRBJ1-2; d_call: .; v_call: TRBV12-3/TRBV12-4; clone_size: .; cdr3_nt: TGTGCCAGCAGGTCGAGAGGGAGCTATGGCTACACCTTC; cdr3_aa: CASRSRGSYGYTF
j_call: TRBJ1-1; d_call: .; v_call: TRBV6-2/TRBV6-3; clone_size: .; cdr3_nt: TGTGCCAGCAGTTACTATCCGGGACGGGGGACGGCTGAAGCTTTCTTT; cdr3_aa: CASSYYPGRGTAEAFF
j_call: TRBJ1-5; d_call: TRBD1; v_call: TRBV18; clone_size: .; cdr3_nt: TGTGCCAGCTCACCGACAGGGGAGATGGGTCAGCCCCAGCATTTT; cdr3_aa: CASSPTGEMGQPQHF
j_call: TRBJ1-1; d_call: .; v_call: TRBV9; clone_size: .; cdr3_nt: TGTGCCAGCAGCGTCGCAGGGGTCGGGACTGAAGCTTTCTTT; cdr3_aa: CASSVAGVGTEAFF
j_call: TRBJ1-6; d_call: TRBD1; v_call: TRBV5-1; clone_size: .; cdr3_nt: TGCGCCAGCAGCTTGGAGGGGGCTAATAATTCACCCCTCCACTTT; cdr3_aa: CASSLEGANNSPLHF
j_call: TRBJ1-3; d_call: .; v_call: TRBV28; clone_size: .; cdr3_nt: TGTGCCAGCACTCGAGGTGGAGTCTCTGGAAACACCATATATTTT; cdr3_aa: CASTRGGVSGNTIYF
j_call: TRBJ2-7; d_call: .; v_call: TRBV28; clone_size: .; cdr3_nt: TGTGCCAGCAGCGGACTTAGCGAGCAGTACTTC; cdr3_aa: CASSGLSEQYF
j_call: TRBJ1-1; d_call: .; v_call: TRBV19; clone_size: .; cdr3_nt: TGTGCCAGTAGTATCTTAGCGAACACTGAAGCTTTCTTT; cdr3_aa: CASSILANTEAFF
j_call: TRBJ1-1; d_call: .; v_call: TRBV14; clone_size: .; cdr3_nt: TGTGCCAGCAGCCAGGGGGGACGGCTGCCTGAAGCTTTCTTT; cdr3_aa: CASSQGGRLPEAFF
j_call: TRBJ1-1; d_call: .; v_call: TRBV14; clone_size: .; cdr3_nt: TGTGCCAGCAGCCCATTGAACACTGAAGCTTTCTTT; cdr3_aa: CASSPLNTEAFF
j_call: TRBJ2-1; d_call: TRBD1; v_call: TRBV19; clone_size: .; cdr3_nt: TGTGCCATATCCGGGACAGGGGAATTCGATGAGCAGTTCTTC; cdr3_aa: CAISGTGEFDEQFF
j_call: TRBJ1-2; d_call: TRBD1; v_call: TRBV2; clone_size: .; cdr3_nt: TGTGCCAGCAGTGAAAGGGGACAGGTCTATGGCTACACCTTC; cdr3_aa: CASSERGQVYGYTF
j_call: TRBJ1-2; d_call: TRBD1; v_call: TRBV7-9; clone_size: .; cdr3_nt: TGTGCCAGCAGCGACCGAGACAGGGCCTATGGCTACACCTTC; cdr3_aa: CASSDRDRAYGYTF
j_call: TRBJ1-1; d_call: TRBD1; v_call: TRBV10-3; clone_size: .; cdr3_nt: TGTGCCAGCACGGGACAGGGGGGCACTGAAGCTTTCTTT; cdr3_aa: CASTGQGGTEAFF
j_call: TRBJ2-2; d_call: TRBD1; v_call: TRBV19; clone_size: once; cdr3_nt: TGTGCCAGTAGTGCAGACAGGGGCGGGAACACCGGGGAGCTGTTTTTT; cdr3_aa: CASSADRGGNTGELFF
j_call: TRBJ2-7; d_call: TRBD1; v_call: TRBV27; clone_size: once; cdr3_nt: TGTGCCAGCAGTTCAGGAGGGACAGGGGTCTACGAGCAGTACTTC; cdr3_aa: CASSSGGTGVYEQYF
j_call: TRBJ1-5; d_call: .; v_call: TRBV19; clone_size: .; cdr3_nt: TGTGCCAGTAGTACCATAACAGGGACGGTGAGGGCCCAGCATTTT; cdr3_aa: CASSTITGTVRAQHF
j_call: TRBJ1-6; d_call: TRBD1; v_call: TRBV28; clone_size: once; cdr3_nt: TGTGCCACCGATGGGGACAGGGCGAACCCCTATAATTCACCCCTCCACTTT; cdr3_aa: CATDGDRANPYNSPLHF
j_call: TRBJ1-2; d_call: .; v_call: TRBV6-1; clone_size: .; cdr3_nt: TGTGCCAGCAGTGAAGACGGCAGGGTGGTTAGCTATGGCTACACCTTC; cdr3_aa: CASSEDGRVVSYGYTF
j_call: TRBJ2-2; d_call: .; v_call: TRBV5-4; clone_size: .; cdr3_nt: TGTGCCAGCAGCACTCGAGAGCGGGACACCGGGGAGCTGTTTTTT; cdr3_aa: CASSTRERDTGELFF
j_call: TRBJ1-5; d_call: .; v_call: TRBV7-9; clone_size: .; cdr3_nt: TGTGCCAGCAGCTTAGGAGCGGGAAGCAATCAGCCCCAGCATTTT; cdr3_aa: CASSLGAGSNQPQHF
j_call: TRBJ2-3; d_call: .; v_call: TRBV29-1; clone_size: once; cdr3_nt: TGCAGCGTTGAAGGGCCAGATACGCAGTATTTT; cdr3_aa: CSVEGPDTQYF
j_call: TRBJ2-1; d_call: TRBD2; v_call: TRBV6-2/TRBV6-3; clone_size: .; cdr3_nt: TGTGCCAGCAGTTATAGCCCGATTGAGCGGGGGGGCCGCAATGAGCAGTTCTTC; cdr3_aa: CASSYSPIERGGRNEQFF
j_call: TRBJ2-5; d_call: TRBD2; v_call: TRBV5-5; clone_size: .; cdr3_nt: TGTGCCAGCAGCGTAGTTTCTAGCGGGGGGGCCGGCGAGACCCAGTACTTC; cdr3_aa: CASSVVSSGGAGETQYF
j_call: TRBJ1-1; d_call: .; v_call: TRBV19; clone_size: few; cdr3_nt: TGTGCCAGTATAAGGGCGAGACAGATGAACACTGAAGCTTTCTTT; cdr3_aa: CASIRARQMNTEAFF
j_call: TRBJ2-3; d_call: .; v_call: TRBV1; clone_size: .; cdr3_nt: TGCACCAGCAGCCCCCTCAGGACAGCGGGGAACGGGGCAGATACGCAGTATTTT; cdr3_aa: CTSSPLRTAGNGADTQYF
j_call: TRBJ1-5; d_call: .; v_call: TRBV4-1; clone_size: .; cdr3_nt: TGCGCCAGCAGCCCATGGGGGGGCGGCAATCAGCCCCAGCATTTT; cdr3_aa: CASSPWGGGNQPQHF
j_call: TRBJ2-1; d_call: .; v_call: TRBV24-1; clone_size: once; cdr3_nt: TGTGCCACCAGTGTCGGTACCTACAATGAGCAGTTCTTC; cdr3_aa: CATSVGTYNEQFF
j_call: TRBJ2-1; d_call: TRBD2; v_call: TRBV3-1/TRBV3-2; clone_size: once; cdr3_nt: TGTGCCAGCAGCCAAGGATTAGCGGGGGGTTCCAATGAGCAGTTCTTC; cdr3_aa: CASSQGLAGGSNEQFF
j_call: TRBJ1-2; d_call: TRBD1; v_call: TRBV6-5; clone_size: .; cdr3_nt: TGTGCCAGCAGTTACCCCGGGACAGCCCCGGGGGGGGGCTACACCTTC; cdr3_aa: CASSYPGTAPGGGYTF
j_call: TRBJ2-7; d_call: .; v_call: TRBV6-2/TRBV6-3; clone_size: .; cdr3_nt: TGTGCCAGCAGCCCGACAGTTAGCTACGAGCAGTACTTC; cdr3_aa: CASSPTVSYEQYF
j_call: TRBJ1-4; d_call: .; v_call: TRBV30; clone_size: .; cdr3_nt: TGTGCCTGGAGTTTCTCTAATGAAAAACTGTTTTTT; cdr3_aa: CAWSFSNEKLFF
j_call: TRBJ1-3; d_call: TRBD1; v_call: TRBV30; clone_size: .; cdr3_nt: TGTGCCTGTAAGGGACAGGGGGCTGGAAACACCATATATTTT; cdr3_aa: CACKGQGAGNTIYF
j_call: TRBJ1-6; d_call: TRBD1; v_call: TRBV6-2/TRBV6-3; clone_size: once; cdr3_nt: TGTGCCAGCACCCCGTATAGGCCGACAGGGTCATCACCCCTCCACTTT; cdr3_aa: CASTPYRPTGSSPLHF
j_call: TRBJ2-1; d_call: TRBD2; v_call: TRBV12-5; clone_size: .; cdr3_nt: TGTGCTACTTGGACTAGCGGGCCCCCGGATGAGCAGTTCTTC; cdr3_aa: CATWTSGPPDEQFF
j_call: TRBJ2-6; d_call: .; v_call: TRBV21-1; clone_size: .; cdr3_nt: TGTGCCAGCAGCAGCCCTCCTACAGGGGACCCTGGGGCCAACGTCCTGACTTTC; cdr3_aa: CASSSPPTGDPGANVLTF
j_call: TRBJ2-7; d_call: .; v_call: TRBV10-3; clone_size: .; cdr3_nt: TGTTCTGTAGCCATGAGCTCCTACGAGCAGTACTTC; cdr3_aa: CSVAMSSYEQYF
j_call: TRBJ1-1; d_call: .; v_call: TRBV6-1; clone_size: .; cdr3_nt: TGTGCCAGCAGTGACCGGTACACTGAAGCTTTCTTT; cdr3_aa: CASSDRYTEAFF
j_call: TRBJ1-6; d_call: .; v_call: TRBV6-5; clone_size: once; cdr3_nt: TGTGCCAGCAGCGTGGGGCTTTTCGATTCACCCCTCCACTTT; cdr3_aa: CASSVGLFDSPLHF
j_call: TRBJ2-4; d_call: .; v_call: TRBV5-1; clone_size: .; cdr3_nt: TGCGCCAGCAGCTTGGGGACTGGGATAGCCAAAAACATTCAGTACTTC; cdr3_aa: CASSLGTGIAKNIQYF